This T cell receptor beta chain was observed in a study of PD-1 blockade in classical Hodgkin lymphoma. Study-wide findings and caveats: According to reports, newly diagnosed patients had lower baseline TCR diversity than healthy donors, and relapsed/refractory patients had lower baseline TCR diversity still.

V trimming: 5 bases; J trimming: 4 bases; junction bases outside the gene matches: 9. The CDR3 extends over 16 amino acids. Germline-derived CDR1 and CDR2 are KGHSH and LQKENI. Described time point: cycle 4 day 1 (C4D1), after 6 weeks of nivolumab. All patients experienced relapse after autologous stem cell transplantation, and brentuximab vedotin exposure was variable. Profiling relied on immunoSEQ multiplex PCR, and the TCRdb table lists in-frame clones only, not all of them. Among more than 90,000 clones listed, around 80% were seen once. Remarks on this clone: The antigen is unknown.

The origin of this receptor is a human donor with classical Hodgkin lymphoma. The chain uses TRBV18 and TRBJ1-1; 11 bases are shared with TRBD1. The specimen comprised peripheral blood mononuclear cells (PBMCs), sampled before the fourth cycle of nivolumab. As DNA, the CDR3 is TGTGCCAGCTCATCCGGACAGGGGGCTGTTCGCACTGAAGCTTTCTTT. Protein product: CASSSGQGAVRTEAFF.